This T cell receptor beta chain was captured in a study of blood T cell repertoires in COVID-19 (dated by TCRdb to the early 2020s). About the investigation overall: Samples from collaborators originated in the United States, Italy and Spain and spanned both the acute and convalescent phases of COVID-19. Nearly every sample came with metadata listing a de-identified subject ID, COVID-19 status, age in years and sex. The samples were drawn from the first 160 participants of the ongoing ImmuneRACE study and from 1,254 subjects provided by 6 global collaborators. The material from the prospective study consisted of cDNA or gDNA derived from T cells, B-cell-depleted T cells, or PBMCs. The repertoires were released in a freely available public database meant as a resource for research on the immune response to SARS-CoV-2. Deeply sampled blood TCRbeta repertoires from subjects exposed to, actively infected with, or recovered from COVID-19 were included in the dataset. Where available, HLA class I and class II types were obtained from metadata supplied by the sample provider rather than from assay-based typing.

The collaborating institutions used their own protocols to collect whole blood in K2EDTA tubes. For TCRbeta analysis, collaborators shipped samples in one of three forms: frozen whole blood, isolated PBMCs, or DNA extracted from either of those sample types. Measured from the cysteine to the phenylalanine, the CDR3 is 16 residues long. Only CDR3 DNA is held: 48 bases, read in frame from base 1. The germline V gene encodes CDR1 SGHRS and CDR2 YFSETQ. V lost 3 bases and J lost 5 bases; the stretch between them is 15 bases long. TCRbeta CDR3 regions were amplified from genomic DNA using the immunoSEQ Assay, a bias-controlled multiplex PCR. Under the source paper's analysis protocol: Within the assay, amplification of reference gene primers was used to estimate how many nucleated cells each sample contained. Sequence reads were collapsed and filtered to measure the absolute abundance of every unique TCRbeta CDR3 rearrangement. For each sample, productive Simpson clonality was calculated as the square root of Simpson's diversity index across productive rearrangements. TCRdb carries this immuneACCESS record with in-frame sequences only. Its versions omit some clonotypes, under half of them owing to an unresolved V gene in the studies checked, with the rest unexplained. V, J and clone size reflect that table, while D and trimming were determined from the DNA. The sample records some 150,000 clones, about 88% of which are singletons. 7% of the sample rests with the top ten.

Remarks on this clone: Its antigen remains undetermined. Base qualities are not recorded, but no much larger clone differs from it by a single base.

The paper's findings and limits, for the study overall: Clinical and demographic metadata were provided uncurated, with the amount varying by source and participant.

The chain is assembled from TRBV5-1 and TRBJ2-6, and perhaps TRBD1 as D gene, on 6 matching bases. The receptor comes from a woman of 80 years or more in a cohort sampled during active or convalescent COVID-19. Sequenced sample: peripheral blood. The sequenced DNA is TGCGCCAGCAGCTGGGGGCAGGGTCGCCGGGCCAACGTCCTGACTTTC. This codes for CASSWGQGRRANVLTF.